Sequencing of this T cell receptor (beta chain) was carried out in a study of CD8 T cells in ankylosing spondylitis. TCRdb processed the 5' RACE reads anew with MiXCR; each CDR3 protein has one entry. The sample consists of under 450,000 distinct CDR3 sequences, 20% to 25% of them appearing once. Trimming removed 7 bases at V and 4 bases at J, with 15 bases between. The CDR3 contains 14 residues. This clonotype was counted only a few times. Its antigen remains unidentified. Findings and limits, study-wide: A motif of 8 or 9 highly homologous TCR beta variants was seen as apparently characteristic of ankylosing spondylitis blood. With a CD8+ phenotype, disease-linked clones were relatively rare in peripheral blood. Clones linked to disease were reported to show significant enrichment in matched ankylosing spondylitis synovial fluid. A subset of motif variants has previously been described in the synovial fluid and blood of reactive arthritis.

The origin of this receptor is a male donor with ankylosing spondylitis or in good health (not recorded which). The chain has TRBV12-3 or TRBV12-4 and TRBJ2-3; a possible D gene is TRBD2 (6 bases). Sequenced material: blood, either unsorted or a sorted T cell fraction (not recorded which). The CDR3 DNA reads TGTGCCAGCACCTCGGGGGAATCAGCAGATACGCAGTATTTT. Its translation: CASTSGESADTQYF.